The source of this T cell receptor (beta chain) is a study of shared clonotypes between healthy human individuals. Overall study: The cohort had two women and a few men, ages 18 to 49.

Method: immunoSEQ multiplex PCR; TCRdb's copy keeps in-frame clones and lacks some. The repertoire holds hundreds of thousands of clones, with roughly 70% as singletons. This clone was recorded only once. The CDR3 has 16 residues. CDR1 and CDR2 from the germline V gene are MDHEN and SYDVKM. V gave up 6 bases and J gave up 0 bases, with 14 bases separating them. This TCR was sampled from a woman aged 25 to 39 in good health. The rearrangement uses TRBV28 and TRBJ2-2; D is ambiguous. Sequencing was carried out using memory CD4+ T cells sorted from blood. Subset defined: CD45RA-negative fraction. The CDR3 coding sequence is TGTGCCAGCAGATCCGATGGAGTTGCGAACACCGGGGAGCTGTTTTTT. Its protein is CASRSDGVANTGELFF.